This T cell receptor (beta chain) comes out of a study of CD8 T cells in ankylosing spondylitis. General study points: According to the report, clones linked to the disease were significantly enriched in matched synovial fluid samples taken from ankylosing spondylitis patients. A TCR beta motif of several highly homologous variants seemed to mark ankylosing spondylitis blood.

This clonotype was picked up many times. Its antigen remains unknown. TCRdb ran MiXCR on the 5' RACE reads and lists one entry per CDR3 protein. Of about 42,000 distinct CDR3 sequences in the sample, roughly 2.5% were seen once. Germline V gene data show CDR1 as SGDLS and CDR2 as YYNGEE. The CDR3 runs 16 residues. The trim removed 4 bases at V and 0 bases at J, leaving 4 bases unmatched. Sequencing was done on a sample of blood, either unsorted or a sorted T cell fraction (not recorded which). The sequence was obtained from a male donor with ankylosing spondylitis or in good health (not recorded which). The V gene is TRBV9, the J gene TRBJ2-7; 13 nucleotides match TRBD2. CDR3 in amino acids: CASSTGTSGTSYEQYF. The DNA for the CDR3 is TGTGCCAGCAGCACTGGGACTAGCGGGACCTCCTACGAGCAGTACTTC.